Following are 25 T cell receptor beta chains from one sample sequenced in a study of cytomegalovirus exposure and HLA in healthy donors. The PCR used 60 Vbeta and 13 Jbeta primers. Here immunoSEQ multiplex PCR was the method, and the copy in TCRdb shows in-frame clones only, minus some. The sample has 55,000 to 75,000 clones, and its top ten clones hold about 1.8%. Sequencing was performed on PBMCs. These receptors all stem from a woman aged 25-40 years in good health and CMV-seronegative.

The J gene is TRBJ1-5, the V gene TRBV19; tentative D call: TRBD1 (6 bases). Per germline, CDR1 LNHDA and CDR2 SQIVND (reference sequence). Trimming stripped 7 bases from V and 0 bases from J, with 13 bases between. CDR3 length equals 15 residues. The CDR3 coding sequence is TGTGCCAGTACCGCGACAGGATATAGCAATCAGCCCCAGCATTTT. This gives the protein CASTATGYSNQPQHF.

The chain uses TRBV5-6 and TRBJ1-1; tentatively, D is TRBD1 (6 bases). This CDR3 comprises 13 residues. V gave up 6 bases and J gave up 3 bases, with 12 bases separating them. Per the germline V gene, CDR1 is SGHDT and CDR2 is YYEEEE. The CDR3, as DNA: TGTGCCAGCAACCGGGGGGCTCACACTGAAGCTTTCTTT. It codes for CASNRGAHTEAFF.

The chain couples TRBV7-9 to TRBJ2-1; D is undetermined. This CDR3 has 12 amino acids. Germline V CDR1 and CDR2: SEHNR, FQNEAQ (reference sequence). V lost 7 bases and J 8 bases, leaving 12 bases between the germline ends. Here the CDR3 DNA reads TGTGCCAGCACTACTAAACCCGATGAGCAGTTCTTC. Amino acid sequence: CASTTKPDEQFF.

CDR3 protein: CASSLDQGPFNEQFF. CDR3 bases: TGTGCCAGCAGCTTGGACCAGGGGCCTTTCAATGAGCAGTTCTTC. V usage is TRBV5-4 and J usage is TRBJ2-1; maybe TRBD1 (6 bases). V lost 0 bases to trimming and J lost 6 bases, with 13 bases between them. This CDR3 is 15 amino acids long. Germline V gene sequence: CDR1 SGHNT, CDR2 YYREEE (reference sequence).

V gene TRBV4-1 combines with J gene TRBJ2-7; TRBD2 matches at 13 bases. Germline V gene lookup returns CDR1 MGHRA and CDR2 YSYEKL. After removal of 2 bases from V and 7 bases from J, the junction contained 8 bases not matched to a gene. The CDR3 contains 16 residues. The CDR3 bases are TGCGCCAGCAGCCAACTCCGGACTAGCGGGGGAAGGGAGCAGTACTTC. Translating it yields CASSQLRTSGGREQYF.

CDR3 residues: CASRRSTDTQYF. The CDR3 nucleotides are TGTGCCAGCAGGCGGTCCACAGATACGCAGTATTTT. The V and J genes are TRBV7-9 and TRBJ2-3; D unclear. Looked up from germline, CDR1 is SEHNR and CDR2 is FQNEAQ (reference sequence). V shed 6 bases and J shed 2 bases, with 6 bases lying between them. The CDR3 runs 12 residues.

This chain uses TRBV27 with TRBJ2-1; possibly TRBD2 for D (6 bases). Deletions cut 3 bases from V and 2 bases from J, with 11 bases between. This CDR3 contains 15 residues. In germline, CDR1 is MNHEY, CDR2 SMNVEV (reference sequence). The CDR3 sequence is CASSFGLATYNEQFF. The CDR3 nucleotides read TGTGCCAGCAGTTTTGGCCTAGCGACCTACAATGAGCAGTTCTTC.

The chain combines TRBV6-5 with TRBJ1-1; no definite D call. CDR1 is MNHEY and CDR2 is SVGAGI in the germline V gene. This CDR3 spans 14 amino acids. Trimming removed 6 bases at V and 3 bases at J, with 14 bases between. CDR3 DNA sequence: TGTGCCAGCAGGACTCGAGGGAGTGACACTGAAGCTTTCTTT. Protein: CASRTRGSDTEAFF.

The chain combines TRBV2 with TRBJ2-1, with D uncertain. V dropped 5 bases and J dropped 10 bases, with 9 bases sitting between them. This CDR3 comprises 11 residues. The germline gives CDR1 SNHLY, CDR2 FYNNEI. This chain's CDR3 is CASSSLGEQFF. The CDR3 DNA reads TGTGCCAGCAGTTCCCTGGGCGAGCAGTTCTTC.

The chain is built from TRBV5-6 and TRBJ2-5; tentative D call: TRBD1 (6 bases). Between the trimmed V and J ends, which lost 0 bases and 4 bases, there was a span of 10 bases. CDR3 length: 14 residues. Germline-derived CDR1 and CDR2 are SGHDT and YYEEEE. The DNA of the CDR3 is TGTGCCAGCAGCTTGGTACAGGGCAGAGAGACCCAGTACTTC. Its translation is CASSLVQGRETQYF.

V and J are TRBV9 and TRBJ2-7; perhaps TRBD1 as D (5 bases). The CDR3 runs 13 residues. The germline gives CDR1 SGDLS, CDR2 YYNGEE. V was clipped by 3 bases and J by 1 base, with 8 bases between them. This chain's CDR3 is CASSAGSSYEQYF. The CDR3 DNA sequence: TGTGCCAGCAGCGCAGGGTCTTCCTACGAGCAGTACTTC.

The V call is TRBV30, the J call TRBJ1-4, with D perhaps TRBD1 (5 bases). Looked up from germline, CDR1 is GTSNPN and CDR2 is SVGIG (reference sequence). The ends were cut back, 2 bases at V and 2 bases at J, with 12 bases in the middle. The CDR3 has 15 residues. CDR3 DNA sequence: TGTGCCTGGAGTCCCCCGGGGGGTACTAATGAAAAACTGTTTTTT. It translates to CAWSPPGGTNEKLFF.

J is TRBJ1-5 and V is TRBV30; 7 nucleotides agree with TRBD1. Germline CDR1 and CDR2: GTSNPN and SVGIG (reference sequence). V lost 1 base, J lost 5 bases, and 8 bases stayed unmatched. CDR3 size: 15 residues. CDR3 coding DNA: TGTGCCTGGAGTGGGGGGACAGTAGGCGATCAGCCCCAGCATTTT. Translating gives CAWSGGTVGDQPQHF.

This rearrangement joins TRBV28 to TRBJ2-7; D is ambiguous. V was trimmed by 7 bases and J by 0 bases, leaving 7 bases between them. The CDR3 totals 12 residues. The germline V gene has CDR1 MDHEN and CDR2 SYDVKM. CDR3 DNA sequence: TGTGCCAGCAACCCGAGCTCCTACGAGCAGTACTTC. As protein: CASNPSSYEQYF.

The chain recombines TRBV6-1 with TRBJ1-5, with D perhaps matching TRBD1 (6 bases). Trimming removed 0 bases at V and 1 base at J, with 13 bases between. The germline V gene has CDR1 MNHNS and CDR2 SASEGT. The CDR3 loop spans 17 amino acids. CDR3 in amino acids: CASSEALGRGSNQPQHF. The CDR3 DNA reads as TGTGCCAGCAGTGAAGCGCTCGGCAGGGGAAGCAATCAGCCCCAGCATTTT.

The CDR3 region is CATSRAPGTSGPDTQYF. Here the CDR3 DNA reads TGTGCCACCAGCAGAGCCCCCGGGACTAGCGGCCCAGATACGCAGTATTTT. This chain joins TRBV15 and TRBJ2-3, with 11 nucleotides matching TRBD2. The CDR3 is 17 residues long. In germline, CDR1 is LNHNV, CDR2 YYDKDF (reference sequence). J lost 4 bases, V lost 1 base, and 7 bases had no gene match.

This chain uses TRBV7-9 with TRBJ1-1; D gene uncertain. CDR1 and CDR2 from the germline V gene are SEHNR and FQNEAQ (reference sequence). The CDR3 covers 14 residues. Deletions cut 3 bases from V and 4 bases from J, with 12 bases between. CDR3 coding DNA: TGTGCCAGCAGCTTGAGCGGGGTAAGCACTGAAGCTTTCTTT. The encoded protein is CASSLSGVSTEAFF.

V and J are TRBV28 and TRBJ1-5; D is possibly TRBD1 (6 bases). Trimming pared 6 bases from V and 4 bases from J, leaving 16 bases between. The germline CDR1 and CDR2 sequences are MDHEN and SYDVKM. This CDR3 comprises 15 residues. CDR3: CASRVSGTPNQPQHF. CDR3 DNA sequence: TGTGCCAGCAGAGTCTCCGGGACACCGAATCAGCCCCAGCATTTT.

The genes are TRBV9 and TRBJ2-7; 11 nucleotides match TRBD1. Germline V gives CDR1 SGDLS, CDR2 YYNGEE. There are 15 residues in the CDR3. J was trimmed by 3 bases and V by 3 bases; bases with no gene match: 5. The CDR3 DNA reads TGTGCCAGCAGCGACCCGGACAGGGGGCACTACGAGCAGTACTTC. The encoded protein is CASSDPDRGHYEQYF.

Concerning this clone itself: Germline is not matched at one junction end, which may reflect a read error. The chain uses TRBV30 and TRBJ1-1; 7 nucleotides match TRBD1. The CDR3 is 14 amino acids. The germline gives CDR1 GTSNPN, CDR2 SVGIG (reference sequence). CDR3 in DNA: TGTGCCTGGATTTCGAGGGGGCTGAAAACTGAAGCTTTCTTT. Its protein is CAWISRGLKTEAFF. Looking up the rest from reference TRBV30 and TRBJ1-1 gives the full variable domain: SQTIHQWPATLVQPVGSPLSLECTVEGTSNPNLYWYRQAAGRGLQLLFYSVGIGQISSEVPQNLSASRPQDRQFILSSKKLLLSDSGFYLCAWISRGLKTEAFFGQGTRLTVV.

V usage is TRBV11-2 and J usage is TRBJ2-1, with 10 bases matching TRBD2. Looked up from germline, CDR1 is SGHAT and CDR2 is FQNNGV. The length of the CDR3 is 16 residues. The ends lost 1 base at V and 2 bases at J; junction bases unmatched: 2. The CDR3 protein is CASSLGLAGAYNEQFF. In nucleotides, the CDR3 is TGTGCCAGCAGCTTAGGGCTAGCGGGGGCCTACAATGAGCAGTTCTTC.

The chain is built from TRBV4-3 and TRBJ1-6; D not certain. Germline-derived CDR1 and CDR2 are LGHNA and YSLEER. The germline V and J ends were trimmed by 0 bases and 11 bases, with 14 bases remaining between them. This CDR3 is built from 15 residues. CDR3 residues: CASSQDSGEVAPLHF. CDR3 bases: TGCGCCAGCAGCCAAGATTCCGGGGAGGTTGCACCCCTCCACTTT.

CDR3 protein: CASSPIAGGPNEQFF. The CDR3 DNA follows: TGTGCCAGTAGTCCAATAGCGGGGGGCCCCAATGAGCAGTTCTTC. J is TRBJ2-1 and V is TRBV19, with 10 bases that match TRBD2. Germline loops: CDR1 LNHDA, CDR2 SQIVND (reference sequence). This CDR3 is 15 amino acids long. The trim removed 5 bases at V and 6 bases at J, leaving 7 bases unmatched.

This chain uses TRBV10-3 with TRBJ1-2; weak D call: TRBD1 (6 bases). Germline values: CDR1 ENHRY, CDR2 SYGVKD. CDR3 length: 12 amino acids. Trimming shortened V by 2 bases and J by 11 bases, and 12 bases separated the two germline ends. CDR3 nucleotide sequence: TGTGCCATCAGTGAGGATGGACAGAGGTACACCTTC. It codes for CAISEDGQRYTF.

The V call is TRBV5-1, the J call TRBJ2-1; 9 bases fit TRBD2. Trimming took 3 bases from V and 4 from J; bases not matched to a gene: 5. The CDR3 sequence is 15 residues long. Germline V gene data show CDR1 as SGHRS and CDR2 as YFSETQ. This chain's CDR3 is CASSYLAGGYNEQFF. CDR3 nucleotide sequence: TGCGCCAGCAGCTACCTTGCGGGAGGGTACAATGAGCAGTTCTTC.